This T cell receptor beta chain was captured by sequencing in a study of blood T cell repertoires in COVID-19. As originally analysed: Researchers report that nucleated cell counts were estimated from reference gene primer amplification. Clones were read by immunoSEQ multiplex PCR, and TCRdb kept only the in-frame ones, dropping some. Clone size and the V and J calls come from that table; the DNA yielded D and trimming. This sample has about 130,000 clones, with around 75% found just once. Trimming cost V 4 bases and J 4 bases, with 9 bases left between them. CDR1 is SGDLS and CDR2 is YYNGEE in the germline V gene. The CDR3 is 13 amino acids.

Sequencing input: peripheral blood. The chain employs TRBV9 and TRBJ1-3; D is unresolved. The receptor was derived from a woman aged 70-85 years with COVID-19, enrolled during active disease. The CDR3 nucleotides read TGTGCCAGCAGCCGCGGAGCCGGAAACACCATATATTTT. It is translated as CASSRGAGNTIYF. The full variable domain, in which reference TRBV9 and TRBJ1-3 provide the parts outside the CDR3, is DSGVTQTPKHLITATGQRVTLRCSPRSGDLSVYWYQQSLDQGLQFLIQYYNGEERAKGNILERFSAQQFPDLHSELNLSSLELGDSALYFCASSRGAGNTIYFGEGSWLTVV.